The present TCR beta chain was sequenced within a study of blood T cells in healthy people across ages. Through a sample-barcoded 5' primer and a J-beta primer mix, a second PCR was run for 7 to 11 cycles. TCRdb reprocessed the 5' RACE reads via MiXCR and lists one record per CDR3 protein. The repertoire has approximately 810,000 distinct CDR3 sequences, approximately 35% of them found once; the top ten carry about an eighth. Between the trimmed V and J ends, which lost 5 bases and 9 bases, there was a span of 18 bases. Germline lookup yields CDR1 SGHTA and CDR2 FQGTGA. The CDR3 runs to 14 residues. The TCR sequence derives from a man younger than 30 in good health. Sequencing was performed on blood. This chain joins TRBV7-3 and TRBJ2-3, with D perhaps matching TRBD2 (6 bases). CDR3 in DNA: TGTGCCAGCAGCCCGGGGGACTCCCCCGGAACGCAGTATTTT. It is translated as CASSPGDSPGTQYF.